This T cell receptor beta chain came from a study of blood T cells in healthy people across ages. Whole-study results and caveats: Higher diversity, along with more naive CD4+ cells, distinguished long-lived donors from aged donors.

A second 7 to 11 cycle PCR used barcoded and J-beta primers. Every cDNA was tagged by a template-switch adaptor with 12 random nucleotides. TCRdb independently ran MiXCR on the 5' RACE reads; one entry per CDR3 protein. This sample carries around 1.7 million distinct CDR3 sequences, roughly 27% of them seen once, and the ten largest clones take 7.7%. CDR3 size: 15 residues. Trimming at V came to 4 bases and at J to 7 bases, leaving 8 bases not matched to a gene. In germline, CDR1 is SGHKS, CDR2 YYEKEE (reference sequence). This clonotype was picked up a small number of times. Its antigen is not identified.

The sample consisted of blood. This sequence was found in a woman aged 25 to 39 in good health. The chain combines TRBV5-5 with TRBJ1-5; 10 bases map to TRBD1. CDR3 loop: CASSRDRGEEQPQHF. In DNA form, the CDR3 reads TGTGCCAGCAGCAGGGACAGGGGTGAAGAACAGCCCCAGCATTTT.